The 5 T cell receptor beta chains listed next were all sequenced from one sample in a study of T cells in Graves' hyperthyroidism and ophthalmopathy. From RNA transcripts, TCR beta CDR3 regions were amplified. First-round RT-PCR targeting the TCR CDR3 was performed with the HTBI primer set. One entry per CDR3 protein, called by TCRdb with MiXCR from the multiplex PCR reads. The sample includes roughly 500,000 distinct CDR3 sequences, 35% to 50% of them seen just once. Sequencing was done on a sample of peripheral blood or thyroid tissue (not recorded which). Receptors originate from an adult woman with Graves' disease, either hyperthyroidism or ophthalmopathy (not recorded which).

This sequence joins TRBV7-9 and TRBJ2-7; D not resolved. This CDR3 is 16 amino acids long. Germline CDR1 reads SEHNR; CDR2 reads FQNEAQ (reference sequence). With 4 bases removed from V and 4 bases from J, the gap between germline ends came to 20 bases. The CDR3 region is CASSSVRASDRYEQYF. The CDR3 DNA reads as TGTGCCAGCAGCTCAGTCCGGGCCTCGGATAGGTACGAGCAGTACTTC.

This clonotype was observed at least ten times. V is TRBV7-2 and J is TRBJ1-3; 7 bases agree with TRBD1. Germline V gene data show CDR1 as SGHTA and CDR2 as FQGNSA. The junction had 8 bases not matched to a gene; V was cut back by 5 bases and J by 1 base. The CDR3 has 16 amino acids. CDR3 in DNA: TGTGCCAGCAGCGTCCGACAGGGTAGTTCTGGAAACACCATATATTTT. It encodes CASSVRQGSSGNTIYF.

Of note for this clonotype: Given the absence of the conserved phenylalanine or tryptophan at the CDR3 end, a read error is likely. Because the CDR3's place on the DNA is in doubt, the DNA is left out and the CDR3 is given as listed by TCRdb. The chain's CDR3 is CASSPSPGT. The chain couples TRBV5-1 to TRBJ1-4; the D call of TRBD1 is as the table states it, not checked on the DNA. The length of the CDR3 is 9 amino acids, counting both ends. Germline V gives CDR1 SGHRS, CDR2 YFSETQ.

In its sample, this clonotype was seen a few times. This chain uses TRBV29-1 with TRBJ2-7; 11 bases align to TRBD1. Per the germline V gene, CDR1 is SQVTM and CDR2 is ANQGSEA. CDR3 length: 12 residues. V was clipped by 8 bases and J by 3 bases; unmatched bases: 3. CDR3 in amino acids: CSWTGGGYEQYF. In DNA, the CDR3 is TGCAGCTGGACAGGGGGCGGCTACGAGCAGTACTTC.

This clonotype was observed a handful of times. This chain uses TRBV7-2 with TRBJ2-5; D is possibly TRBD2 (7 bases). The length of the CDR3 is 15 residues. The V gene's germline CDR1 is SGHTA and CDR2 FQGNSA. V dropped 1 base and J dropped 4 bases, with 13 bases sitting between them. This CDR3 reads CASSLEGGGPETQYF. CDR3 sequence (DNA): TGTGCCAGCAGCTTAGAGGGAGGGGGTCCAGAGACCCAGTACTTC.